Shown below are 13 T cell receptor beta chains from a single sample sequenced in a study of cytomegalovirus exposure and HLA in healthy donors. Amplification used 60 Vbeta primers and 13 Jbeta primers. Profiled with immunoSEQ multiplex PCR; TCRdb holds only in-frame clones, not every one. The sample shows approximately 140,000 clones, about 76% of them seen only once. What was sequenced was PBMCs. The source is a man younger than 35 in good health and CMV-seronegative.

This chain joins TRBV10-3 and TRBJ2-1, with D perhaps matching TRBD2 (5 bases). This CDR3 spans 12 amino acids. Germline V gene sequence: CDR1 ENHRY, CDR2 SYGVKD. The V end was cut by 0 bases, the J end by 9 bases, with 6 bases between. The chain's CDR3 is CAISESSGEQFF. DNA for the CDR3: TGTGCCATCAGTGAGTCGAGCGGTGAGCAGTTCTTC.

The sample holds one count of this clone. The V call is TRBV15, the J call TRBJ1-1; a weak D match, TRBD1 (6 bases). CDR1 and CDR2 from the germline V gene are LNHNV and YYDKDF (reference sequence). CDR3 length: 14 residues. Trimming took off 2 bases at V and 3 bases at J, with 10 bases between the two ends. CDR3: CATSRNRVYTEAFF. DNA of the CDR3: TGTGCCACCAGCAGAAACAGGGTGTACACTGAAGCTTTCTTT.

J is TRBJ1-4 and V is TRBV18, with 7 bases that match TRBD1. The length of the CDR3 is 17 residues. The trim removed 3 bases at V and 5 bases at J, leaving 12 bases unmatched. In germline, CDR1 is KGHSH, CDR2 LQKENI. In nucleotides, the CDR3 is TGTGCCAGCTCACCCTATCGGCGGGGACAGTGGAATGAAAAACTGTTTTTT. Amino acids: CASSPYRRGQWNEKLFF.

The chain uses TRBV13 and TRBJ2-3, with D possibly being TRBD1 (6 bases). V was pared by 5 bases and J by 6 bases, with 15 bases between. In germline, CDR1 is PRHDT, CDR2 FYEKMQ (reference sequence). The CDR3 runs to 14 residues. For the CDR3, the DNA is TGTGCCAGCAGCCTAACAGGGAATCTGGATACGCAGTATTTT. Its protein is CASSLTGNLDTQYF.

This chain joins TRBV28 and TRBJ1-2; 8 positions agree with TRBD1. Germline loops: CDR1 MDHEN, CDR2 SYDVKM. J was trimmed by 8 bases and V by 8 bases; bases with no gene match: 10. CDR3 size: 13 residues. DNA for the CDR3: TGTGCCAGCGGCGTGAGGGACAGGCTAGGCTACACCTTC. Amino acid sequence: CASGVRDRLGYTF.

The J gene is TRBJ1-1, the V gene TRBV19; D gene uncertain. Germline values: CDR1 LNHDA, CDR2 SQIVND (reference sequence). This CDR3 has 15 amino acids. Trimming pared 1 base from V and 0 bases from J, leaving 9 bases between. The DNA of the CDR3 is TGTGCCAGTAGTATAGGCGGGCAGCTGAACACTGAAGCTTTCTTT. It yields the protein CASSIGGQLNTEAFF.

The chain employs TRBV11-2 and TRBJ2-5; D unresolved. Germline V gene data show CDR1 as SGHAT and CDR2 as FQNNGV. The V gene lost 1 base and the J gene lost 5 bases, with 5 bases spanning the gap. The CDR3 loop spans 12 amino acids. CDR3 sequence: CASSLGRETQYF. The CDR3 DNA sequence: TGTGCCAGCAGCTTAGGCAGGGAGACCCAGTACTTC.

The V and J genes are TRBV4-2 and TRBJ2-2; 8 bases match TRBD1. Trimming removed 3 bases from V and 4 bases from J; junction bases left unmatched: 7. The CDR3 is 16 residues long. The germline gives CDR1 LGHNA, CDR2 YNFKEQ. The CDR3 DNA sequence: TGTGCCAGCAGCCACCTCGGACAGGGAGGCACCGGGGAGCTGTTTTTT. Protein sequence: CASSHLGQGGTGELFF.

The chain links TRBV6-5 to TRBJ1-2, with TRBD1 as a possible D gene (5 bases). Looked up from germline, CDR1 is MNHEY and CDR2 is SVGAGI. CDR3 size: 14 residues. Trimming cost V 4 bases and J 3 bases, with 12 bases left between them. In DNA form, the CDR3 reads TGTGCCAGCAGTTCGCCGGGACTCGACTATGGCTACACCTTC. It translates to CASSSPGLDYGYTF.

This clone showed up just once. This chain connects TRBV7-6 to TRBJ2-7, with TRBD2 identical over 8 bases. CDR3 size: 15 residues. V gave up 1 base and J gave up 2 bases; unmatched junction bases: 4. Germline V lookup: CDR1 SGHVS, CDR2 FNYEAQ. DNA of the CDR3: TGTGCCAGCAGCTTAGGGGGACTAGGGGCCTACGAGCAGTACTTC. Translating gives CASSLGGLGAYEQYF.

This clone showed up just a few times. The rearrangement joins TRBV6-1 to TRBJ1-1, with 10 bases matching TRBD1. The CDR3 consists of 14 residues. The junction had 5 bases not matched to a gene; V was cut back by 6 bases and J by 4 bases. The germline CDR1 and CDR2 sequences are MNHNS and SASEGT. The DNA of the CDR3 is TGTGCCAGCAGAGGACGGACAGGGGGCACTGAAGCTTTCTTT. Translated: CASRGRTGGTEAFF.

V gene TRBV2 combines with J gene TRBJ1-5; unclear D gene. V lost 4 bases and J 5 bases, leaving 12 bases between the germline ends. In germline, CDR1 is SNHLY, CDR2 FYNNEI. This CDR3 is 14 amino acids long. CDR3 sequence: CASSGAGGYQPQHF. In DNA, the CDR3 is TGTGCCAGCAGTGGGGCGGGCGGCTATCAGCCCCAGCATTTT.

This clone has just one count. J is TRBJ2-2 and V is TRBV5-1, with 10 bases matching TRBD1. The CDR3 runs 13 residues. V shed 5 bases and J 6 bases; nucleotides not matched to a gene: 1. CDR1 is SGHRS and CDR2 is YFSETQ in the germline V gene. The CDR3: CASRGTGAGELFF. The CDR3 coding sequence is TGCGCCAGCAGAGGGACAGGGGCCGGGGAGCTGTTTTTT. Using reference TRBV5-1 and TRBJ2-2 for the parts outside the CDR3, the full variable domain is KAGVTQTPRYLIKTRGQQVTLSCSPISGHRSVSWYQQTPGQGLQFLFEYFSETQRNKGNFPGRFSGRQFSNSRSEMNVSTLELGDSALYLCASRGTGAGELFFGEGSRLTVL.